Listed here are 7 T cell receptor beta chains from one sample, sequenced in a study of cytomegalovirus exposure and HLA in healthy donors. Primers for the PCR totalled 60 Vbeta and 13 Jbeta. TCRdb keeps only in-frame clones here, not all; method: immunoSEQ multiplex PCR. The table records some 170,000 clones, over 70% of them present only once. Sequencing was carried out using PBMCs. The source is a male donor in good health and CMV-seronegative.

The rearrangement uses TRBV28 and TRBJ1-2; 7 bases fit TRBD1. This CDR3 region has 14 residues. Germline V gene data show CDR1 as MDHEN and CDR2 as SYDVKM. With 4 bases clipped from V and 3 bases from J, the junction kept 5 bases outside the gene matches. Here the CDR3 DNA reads TGTGCCAGCAGTTCCGGCAGGGGGGACTATGGCTACACCTTC. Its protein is CASSSGRGDYGYTF.

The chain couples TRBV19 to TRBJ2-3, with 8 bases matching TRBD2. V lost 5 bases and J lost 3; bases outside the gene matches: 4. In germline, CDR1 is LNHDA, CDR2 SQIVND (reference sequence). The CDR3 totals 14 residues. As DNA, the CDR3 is TGTGCCAGTAGTCGTACTAGCGGTACAGATACGCAGTATTTT. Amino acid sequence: CASSRTSGTDTQYF.

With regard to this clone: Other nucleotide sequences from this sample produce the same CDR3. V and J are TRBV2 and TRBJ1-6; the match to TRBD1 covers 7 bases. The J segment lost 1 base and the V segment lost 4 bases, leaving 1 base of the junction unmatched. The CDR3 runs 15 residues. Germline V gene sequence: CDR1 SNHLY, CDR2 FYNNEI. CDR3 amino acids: CASSGDSSYNSPLHF. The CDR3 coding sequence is TGTGCCAGCAGTGGGGACAGTTCCTATAATTCACCCCTCCACTTT.

CDR3 sequence (DNA): TGTGCCAGCAGCTCCGAAGGGGCCTCCTCCTACGAGCAGTACTTC. As protein: CASSSEGASSYEQYF. The chain recombines TRBV9 with TRBJ2-7; D is possibly TRBD1 (5 bases). V was cut by 4 bases and J by 0 bases, with 14 bases left in between. Germline-derived CDR1 and CDR2 are SGDLS and YYNGEE. The CDR3 covers 15 residues.

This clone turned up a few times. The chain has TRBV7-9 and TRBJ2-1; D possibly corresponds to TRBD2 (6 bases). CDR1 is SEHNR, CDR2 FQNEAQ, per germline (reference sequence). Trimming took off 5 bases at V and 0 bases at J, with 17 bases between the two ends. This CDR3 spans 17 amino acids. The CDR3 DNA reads TGTGCCAGCAGCCCAAGGGTGGAGGGAAGCTCCTACAATGAGCAGTTCTTC. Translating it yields CASSPRVEGSSYNEQFF.

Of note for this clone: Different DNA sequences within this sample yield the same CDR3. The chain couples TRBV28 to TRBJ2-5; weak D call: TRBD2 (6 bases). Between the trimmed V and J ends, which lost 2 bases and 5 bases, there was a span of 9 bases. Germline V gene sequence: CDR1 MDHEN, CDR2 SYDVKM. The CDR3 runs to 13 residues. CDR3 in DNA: TGTGCCAGCAGTTTAGGAGGAGGGGAGACCCAGTACTTC. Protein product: CASSLGGGETQYF.

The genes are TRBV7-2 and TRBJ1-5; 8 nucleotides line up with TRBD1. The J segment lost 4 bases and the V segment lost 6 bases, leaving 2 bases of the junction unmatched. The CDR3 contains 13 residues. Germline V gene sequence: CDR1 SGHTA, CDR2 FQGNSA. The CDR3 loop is CASRRQGNQPQHF. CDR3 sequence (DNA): TGTGCCAGCAGGAGACAGGGGAATCAGCCCCAGCATTTT.